One and the same sample provided the 15 T cell receptor beta chains below, sequenced in a study of post-analysis software for immune sequencing data. Presence of unique molecular identifiers characterized the TCR beta cDNA libraries. TCRdb redid the calling of the PCR reads with MiXCR, one entry per CDR3 protein. The sample consists of 430,000 or so distinct CDR3 sequences, 35% to 45% of them appearing once. Their antigen targets remain unknown. Study outcomes and limitations: Controls showed lower frequencies than patients for roughly five TRBV segments, and TRBV5-6, TRBV5-1 and TRBV20-1 were among these.

The sample taken for sequencing was blood. The source of these receptors is a girl aged 2 to 10 with multiple sclerosis.

The chain employs TRBV24-1 and TRBJ1-5, with a weak D call TRBD1 (5 bases). The CDR3 spans 13 residues. The V end was cut by 9 bases, the J end by 3 bases, with 11 bases between. CDR1 and CDR2 from the germline V gene are KGHDR and SFDVKD. CDR3 sequence (DNA): TGTGCCACCCAAGAGGACAACAATCAGCCCCAGCATTTT. This sequence encodes CATQEDNNQPQHF.

The chain employs TRBV20-1 and TRBJ1-1, with D maybe TRBD1 (5 bases). Trimming pared 3 bases from V and 1 base from J, leaving 6 bases between. Germline loops: CDR1 DFQATT, CDR2 SNEGSKA (reference sequence). The CDR3 consists of 12 residues. The CDR3 sequence is CSASGQNTEAFF. CDR3 DNA: TGCAGTGCTAGTGGACAGAACACTGAAGCTTTCTTT.

The gene calls are TRBV5-1 and TRBJ1-4; the D gene is possibly TRBD1 (6 bases). The V gene's germline CDR1 is SGHRS and CDR2 YFSETQ. V gave up 3 bases and J gave up 0 bases, with 15 bases separating them. This CDR3 region has 17 residues. The CDR3 nucleotides read TGCGCCAGCAGCTCATCGCCAGGGGTTGCAACTAATGAAAAACTGTTTTTT. The encoded protein is CASSSSPGVATNEKLFF.

This clonotype showed up just a few times. The V gene is TRBV28, the J gene TRBJ1-6, with 11 bases aligning to TRBD1. Germline V gene lookup returns CDR1 MDHEN and CDR2 SYDVKM. Trimming cost V 5 bases and J 7 bases; bases outside gene matches: 7. CDR3 length: 16 amino acids. The CDR3 protein is CASSPRGQGANSPLHF. In nucleotides, the CDR3 is TGTGCCAGCAGTCCCCGCGGACAGGGGGCAAATTCACCCCTCCACTTT.

This clonotype was seen only a few times. The chain carries TRBV27 and TRBJ1-4, with 10 bases that match TRBD1. From germline, CDR1 is MNHEY and CDR2 SMNVEV (reference sequence). With V trimmed by 3 bases and J by 7 bases, 5 bases remained unmatched. The CDR3 runs to 15 residues. For the CDR3, the DNA is TGTGCCAGCAGTTTCTCGGACAGGGGGGGTGAAAAACTGTTTTTT. Encoded protein: CASSFSDRGGEKLFF.

This sequence joins TRBV6-2 or TRBV6-3 and TRBJ2-5, with TRBD2 identical over 9 bases. This CDR3 is built from 16 residues. V gave up 5 bases and J gave up 2 bases; unmatched junction bases: 9. The V gene's germline CDR1 is MNHEY and CDR2 SVGEGT. The CDR3 loop is CASSDATSGLQETQYF. As DNA, the CDR3 is TGTGCCAGCAGTGACGCCACTAGCGGGCTACAAGAGACCCAGTACTTC.

The chain uses TRBV27 and TRBJ2-7, with TRBD2 identical over 10 bases. Looked up from germline, CDR1 is MNHEY and CDR2 is SMNVEV (reference sequence). This CDR3 spans 16 amino acids. V was clipped by 4 bases and J by 2 bases; unmatched bases: 8. The CDR3 bases are TGTGCCAGCAGTTCGATCCTAGCGGGAGCCCCCTACGAGCAGTACTTC. It is translated as CASSSILAGAPYEQYF.

This clonotype appeared a few times. This CDR3 is CASSLVRLAGSNEQFF. Written as DNA, the CDR3 is TGTGCCAGCAGCTTGGTCCGACTAGCGGGGTCCAATGAGCAGTTCTTC. The chain employs TRBV5-4 and TRBJ2-1, with 11 positions matching TRBD2. There are 16 residues in the CDR3. Germline CDR1 reads SGHNT; CDR2 reads YYREEE (reference sequence). Unmatched junction bases numbered 5, after V lost 0 bases and J lost 6 bases.

This clonotype was picked up a small number of times. The rearrangement links TRBV5-1 to TRBJ1-6, with D unclear. The CDR3 totals 14 residues. The V gene's germline CDR1 is SGHRS and CDR2 YFSETQ. Trimming shortened V by 4 bases and J by 6 bases, and 11 bases separated the two germline ends. The CDR3 region has the DNA TGCGCCAGCAGCAATCAGGAGAGTAATTCACCCCTCCACTTT. It codes for CASSNQESNSPLHF.

The CDR3 region is CASSYPGLQRDTQYF. Written as DNA, the CDR3 is TGCGCCAGCAGCTACCCGGGACTGCAAAGAGACACCCAGTACTTC. V is TRBV5-1 and J is TRBJ2-5, with a possible D match to TRBD2 (6 bases). The V end lost 3 bases, the J end lost 8 bases, and 20 bases lay between the germline ends. This CDR3 is 15 amino acids long. Germline lookup yields CDR1 SGHRS and CDR2 YFSETQ.

This clonotype came up a few times. CDR3 DNA: TGTGCCAGCAGCCAAGATCCCCAGGGGTTAGGTATAGACACTGAAGCTTTCTTT. This translates into CASSQDPQGLGIDTEAFF. This chain links TRBV3-1 with TRBJ1-1; D possibly corresponds to TRBD1 (6 bases). Trimming left V 0 bases short and J 3 bases short, with 20 bases between. The CDR3 is 18 residues long. Germline CDR1 is LGHDT and CDR2 is YNNKEL (reference sequence).

This clonotype was observed a few times. CDR3 protein: CASRRLAGEDTQYF. CDR3 sequence (DNA): TGTGCCAGCAGGAGACTAGCGGGGGAAGATACGCAGTATTTT. This chain connects TRBV12-3 or TRBV12-4 to TRBJ2-3; TRBD2 matches at 12 bases. V was pared by 6 bases and J by 5 bases, with 3 bases of the junction left unmatched. The CDR3 is 14 residues long.

The rearrangement uses TRBV30 and TRBJ1-6; 9 bases are shared with TRBD1. This CDR3 is built from 14 residues. V lost 8 bases and J lost 5; bases outside the gene matches: 7. Germline V gene sequence: CDR1 GTSNPN, CDR2 SVGIG (reference sequence). Written as DNA, the CDR3 is TGTGCCAACTCGGACAGGGGTGATAATTCACCCCTCCACTTT. It encodes CANSDRGDNSPLHF.

This clonotype was seen a handful of times. V gene TRBV5-1 combines with J gene TRBJ2-3; the match to TRBD2 covers 9 bases. After removal of 0 bases from V and 6 bases from J, the junction contained 14 bases not matched to a gene. The CDR3 consists of 18 residues. Germline CDR1 SGHRS, CDR2 YFSETQ. This CDR3 is CASSLDRVGLAVTDTQYF. CDR3 sequence (DNA): TGCGCCAGCAGCTTGGACAGGGTGGGACTAGCTGTAACGGATACGCAGTATTTT.

The chain combines TRBV20-1 with TRBJ2-1; TRBD2 aligns across 8 bases. The CDR3 length is 14 residues. CDR1 is DFQATT and CDR2 is SNEGSKA in the germline V gene (reference sequence). J gave up 10 bases and V 8 bases, and 16 bases lay outside the gene matches. Written as DNA, the CDR3 is TGCAGTACCACCCTGGCCGGGACTAGTAGAGAGCAGTTCTTC. Protein: CSTTLAGTSREQFF.